This T cell receptor beta chain was obtained from a study of OX40 agonist ivuxolimab in advanced cancers. Study-level background: Patients were given ivuxolimab, an antibody that agonizes OX40 (CD134).

V lost 6 bases, J lost 7 bases, and 13 bases stayed unmatched. The CDR3 has 16 amino acids. Per germline, CDR1 WSHSY and CDR2 SAAADI. This clone was seen only a few times. The antigen is not known. Clones were sequenced by immunoSEQ multiplex PCR, and TCRdb holds only the in-frame ones, with some missing. The profile shows 50,000 to 60,000 clones, around 85% of them singletons. Whole-study results and caveats: Part of the nonresponder group also had normalized T-cell clonal expansion that was low. No antigen was identified for the clonally expanded peripheral T cells.

The chain carries TRBV10-2 and TRBJ1-5; TRBD1 matches 9 bases. The sequence was collected from an adult with an advanced solid tumor such as melanoma, head and neck, liver or kidney cancer. The material was CD4+ or CD8+ T cells sorted from blood, obtained in a trial of the OX40 agonist ivuxolimab. This CDR3 is CASRDTTGGGGQPQHF. The DNA for the CDR3 is TGCGCCAGCAGAGACACAACAGGGGGCGGAGGGCAGCCCCAGCATTTT.